The 7 T cell receptor beta chains presented below share a single source sample, sequenced in a study of T cell responses to AZD1222 COVID-19 vaccine. Data came from immunoSEQ multiplex PCR; TCRdb stores just in-frame clones and leaves some out. The sample has under 150,000 clones; about 91% are singletons. The specimen comprised peripheral blood, sampled on day 0 of AZD1222 vaccination. These receptor sequences come from an adult in good health.

The rearrangement joins TRBV27 to TRBJ1-1; D uncertain. The CDR3 covers 12 residues. Germline values: CDR1 MNHEY, CDR2 SMNVEV (reference sequence). V was clipped by 5 bases and J by 1 base, with 5 bases between them. This chain's CDR3 is CASSDRNTEAFF. The CDR3 coding sequence is TGTGCCAGCAGTGACCGGAACACTGAAGCTTTCTTT.

This clone was recorded a few times. The chain combines TRBV18 with TRBJ1-2; TRBD1 agrees at 7 bases. After removal of 6 bases from V and 8 bases from J, the junction contained 12 bases not matched to a gene. The CDR3 loop spans 14 amino acids. CDR1 is KGHSH, CDR2 LQKENI, per germline. CDR3 sequence (DNA): TGTGCCAGCTCCCTCGACAGGGACGCTCGGGGCTACACCTTC. Its protein is CASSLDRDARGYTF. Combining the CDR3 with reference TRBV18 and TRBJ1-2 gives the whole variable domain NAGVMQNPRHLVRRRGQEARLRCSPMKGHSHVYWYRQLPEEGLKFMVYLQKENIIDESGMPKERFSAEFPKEGPSILRIQQVVRGDSAAYFCASSLDRDARGYTFGSGTRLTVV.

J is TRBJ2-7 and V is TRBV5-5; D possibly corresponds to TRBD1 (6 bases). The CDR3 contains 14 residues. The V end was cut by 1 base, the J end by 5 bases, with 13 bases between. Germline V lookup: CDR1 SGHKS, CDR2 YYEKEE (reference sequence). In DNA, the CDR3 is TGTGCCAGCAGCTTGAGTCAGGGGATCAACGAGCAGTACTTC. Protein product: CASSLSQGINEQYF.

The chain recombines TRBV5-4 with TRBJ1-1, with TRBD1 matching 7 bases. The V gene end was trimmed by 4 bases and the J gene end by 11 bases; junction bases not matched to a gene: 14. Germline V gene data show CDR1 as SGHNT and CDR2 as YYREEE (reference sequence). The CDR3 totals 14 residues. The CDR3 nucleotides are TGTGCCAGCAGCGACGGACAGGAAGTTGTTGGGGCTTTCTTT. Protein sequence: CASSDGQEVVGAFF. The variable domain in full, completed from reference TRBV5-4 and TRBJ1-1, reads ETGVTQSPTHLIKTRGQQVTLRCSSQSGHNTVSWYQQALGQGPQFIFQYYREEENGRGNFPPRFSGLQFPNYSSELNVNALELDDSALYLCASSDGQEVVGAFFGQGTRLTVV.

This chain joins TRBV6-5 and TRBJ1-5, with D perhaps matching TRBD1 (5 bases). The length of the CDR3 is 14 residues. Trimming pared 1 base from V and 6 bases from J, leaving 10 bases between. Germline values: CDR1 MNHEY, CDR2 SVGAGI. This CDR3 reads CASSYWRGGQPQHF. In nucleotides, the CDR3 is TGTGCCAGCAGTTACTGGAGGGGTGGTCAGCCCCAGCATTTT.

The chain carries TRBV19 and TRBJ2-3, with 14 bases that match TRBD2. CDR1 is LNHDA and CDR2 is SQIVND in the germline V gene (reference sequence). The CDR3 covers 14 residues. V lost 7 bases to trimming and J lost 5 bases; unmatched junction nucleotides: 2. The CDR3 DNA is TGTGCCAGTATGACTAGCGGGGGGGTAGATACGCAGTATTTT. Translated, it gives CASMTSGGVDTQYF. The variable domain in full, with the rest retrieved from reference TRBV19 and TRBJ2-3, is DGGITQSPKYLFRKEGQNVTLSCEQNLNHDAMYWYRQDPGQGLRLIYYSQIVNDFQKGDIAEGYSVSREKKESFPLTVTSAQKNPTAFYLCASMTSGGVDTQYFGPGTRLTVL.

This clone has only one observation. The chain employs TRBV6-7 and TRBJ1-2; no reliable D call. TRBV6-7 is filed as an ORF, its function uncertain. This CDR3 comprises 15 residues. V lost 1 base, J lost 3 bases, and 12 bases lay in between. This chain's CDR3 is CASSYCRVLDYGYTF. The CDR3, as DNA: TGTGCCAGCAGTTACTGCCGGGTCCTGGACTATGGCTACACCTTC.